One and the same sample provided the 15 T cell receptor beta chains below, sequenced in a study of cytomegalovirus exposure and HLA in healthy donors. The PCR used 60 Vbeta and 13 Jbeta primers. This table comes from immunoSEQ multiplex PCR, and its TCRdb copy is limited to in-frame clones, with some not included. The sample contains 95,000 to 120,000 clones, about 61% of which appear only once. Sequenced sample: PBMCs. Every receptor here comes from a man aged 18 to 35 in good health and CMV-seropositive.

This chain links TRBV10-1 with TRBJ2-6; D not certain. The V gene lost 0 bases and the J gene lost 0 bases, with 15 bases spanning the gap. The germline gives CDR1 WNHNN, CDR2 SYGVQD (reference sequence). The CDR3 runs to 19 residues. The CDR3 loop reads CASSESIGGTRSGANVLTF. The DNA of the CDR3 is TGCGCCAGCAGTGAGTCGATTGGCGGTACACGCTCTGGGGCCAACGTCCTGACTTTC.

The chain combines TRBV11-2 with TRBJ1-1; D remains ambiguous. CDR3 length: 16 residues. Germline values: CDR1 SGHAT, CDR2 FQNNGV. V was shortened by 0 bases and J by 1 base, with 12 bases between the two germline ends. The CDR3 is CASSLEWPAPNTEAFF. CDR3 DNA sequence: TGTGCCAGCAGCTTAGAGTGGCCCGCTCCGAACACTGAAGCTTTCTTT.

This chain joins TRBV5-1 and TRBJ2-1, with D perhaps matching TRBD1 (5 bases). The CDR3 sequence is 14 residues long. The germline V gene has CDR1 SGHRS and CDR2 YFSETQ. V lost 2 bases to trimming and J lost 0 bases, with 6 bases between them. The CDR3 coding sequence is TGCGCCAGCAGCTTAGGGGACTCCTACAATGAGCAGTTCTTC. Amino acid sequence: CASSLGDSYNEQFF.

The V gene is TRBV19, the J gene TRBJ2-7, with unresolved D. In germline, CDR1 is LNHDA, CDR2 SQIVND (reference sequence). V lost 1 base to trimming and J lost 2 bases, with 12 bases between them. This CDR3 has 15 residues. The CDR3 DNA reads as TGTGCCAGTAGTATAGGTCCGGATGGGGCCTACGAGCAGTACGTC. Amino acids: CASSIGPDGAYEQYV.

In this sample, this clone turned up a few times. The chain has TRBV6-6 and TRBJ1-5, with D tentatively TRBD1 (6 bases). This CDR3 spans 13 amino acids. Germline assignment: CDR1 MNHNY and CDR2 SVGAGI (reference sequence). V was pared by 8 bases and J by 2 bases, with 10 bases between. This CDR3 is CASVNRGNQPQHF. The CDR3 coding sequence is TGTGCCAGCGTGAACAGGGGCAATCAGCCCCAGCATTTT.

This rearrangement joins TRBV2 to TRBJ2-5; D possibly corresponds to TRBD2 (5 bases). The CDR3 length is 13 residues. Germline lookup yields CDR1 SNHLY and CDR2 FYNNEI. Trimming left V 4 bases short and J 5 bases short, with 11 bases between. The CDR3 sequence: CASSVGGAETQYF. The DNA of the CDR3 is TGTGCCAGCAGTGTTGGAGGTGCGGAGACCCAGTACTTC.

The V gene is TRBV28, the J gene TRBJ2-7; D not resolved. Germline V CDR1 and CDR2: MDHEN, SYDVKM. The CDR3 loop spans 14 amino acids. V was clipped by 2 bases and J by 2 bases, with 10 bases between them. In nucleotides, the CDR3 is TGTGCCAGCAGTTTAAGAGGCCTCACCTACGAGCAGTACGTC. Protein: CASSLRGLTYEQYV.

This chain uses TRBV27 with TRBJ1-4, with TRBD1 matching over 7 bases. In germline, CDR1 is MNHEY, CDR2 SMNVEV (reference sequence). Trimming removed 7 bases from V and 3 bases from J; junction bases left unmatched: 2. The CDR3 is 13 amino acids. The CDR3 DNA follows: TGTGCCAGCAAGCAGGGGGCTAATGAAAAACTGTTTTTT. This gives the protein CASKQGANEKLFF.

CDR3 in DNA: TGTGCCAGCTCACCACGACAGGGGGAGGCTGGCTACACCTTC. It translates to CASSPRQGEAGYTF. This chain joins TRBV18 and TRBJ1-2; 9 bases map to TRBD1. The CDR3 is made up of 14 amino acids. Trimming at V came to 1 base and at J to 7 bases, leaving 4 bases not matched to a gene. CDR1 and CDR2 (germline): KGHSH, LQKENI.

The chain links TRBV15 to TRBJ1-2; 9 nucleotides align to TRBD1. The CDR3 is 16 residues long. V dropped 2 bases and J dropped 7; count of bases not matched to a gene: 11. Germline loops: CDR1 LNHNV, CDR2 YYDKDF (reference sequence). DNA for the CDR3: TGTGCCACCAGCAGAACCGCCACAGGGGGCGCGAGTGGCTACACCTTC. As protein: CATSRTATGGASGYTF.

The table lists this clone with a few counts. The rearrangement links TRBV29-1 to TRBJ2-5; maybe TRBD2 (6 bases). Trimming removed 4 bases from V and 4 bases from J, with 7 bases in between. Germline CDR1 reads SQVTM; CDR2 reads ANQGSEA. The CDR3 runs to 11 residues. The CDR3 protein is CSVVGGETQYF. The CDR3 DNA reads TGCAGCGTTGTGGGGGGAGAGACCCAGTACTTC.

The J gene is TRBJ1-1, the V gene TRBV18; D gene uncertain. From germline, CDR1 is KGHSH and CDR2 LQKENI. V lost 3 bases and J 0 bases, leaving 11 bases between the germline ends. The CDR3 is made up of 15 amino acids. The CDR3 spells CASSPGGPMNTEAFF. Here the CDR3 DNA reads TGTGCCAGCTCACCCGGAGGGCCGATGAACACTGAAGCTTTCTTT.

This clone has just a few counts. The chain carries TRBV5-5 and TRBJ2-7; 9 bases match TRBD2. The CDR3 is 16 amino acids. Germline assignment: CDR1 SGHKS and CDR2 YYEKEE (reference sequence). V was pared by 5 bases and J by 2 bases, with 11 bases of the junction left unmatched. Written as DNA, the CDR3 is TGTGCCAGCAGACCCCGGGTAGCGGGGGACCCCTACGAGCAGTACTTC. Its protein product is CASRPRVAGDPYEQYF.

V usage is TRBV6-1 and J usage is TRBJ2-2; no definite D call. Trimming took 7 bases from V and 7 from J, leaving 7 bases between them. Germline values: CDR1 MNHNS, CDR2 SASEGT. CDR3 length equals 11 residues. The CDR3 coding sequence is TGTGCCAGCATTCGAGGCGGGGAGCTGTTTTTT. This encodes CASIRGGELFF.

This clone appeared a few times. The CDR3: CASSIASGGANVLTF. The CDR3 DNA is TGTGCCAGTAGTATAGCCAGCGGTGGGGCCAACGTCCTGACTTTC. V is TRBV19 and J is TRBJ2-6; D may be TRBD2 (5 bases). The CDR3 loop spans 15 amino acids. Deletions cut 1 base from V and 3 bases from J, with 7 bases between. The germline gives CDR1 LNHDA, CDR2 SQIVND (reference sequence).